The entry below describes one TCR beta chain. Germline V gene data show CDR1 as SSHAT and CDR2 as FNYEAQ (reference sequence). V was cut by 4 bases and J by 3 bases, with 13 bases left in between. The CDR3 is 15 amino acids. This sample was included in a study of shared clonotypes between healthy human individuals. Assay: immunoSEQ multiplex PCR; the TCRdb copy retains only in-frame clones and omits some. Found here are 2 million to 3 million clones, 93% of them singletons; the top ten hold 0.36%. V usage is TRBV7-7 and J usage is TRBJ2-1; the D is unclear. The origin of this receptor is a man younger than 30 in good health. Some clones in this sample may be carry-over from other donors' samples. Sequenced sample: naive CD4+ T cells from PBMCs. The sample's subset: CD45RA+ positively selected. The CDR3 region is CASSYRRVVYNEQFF. The CDR3 nucleotides are TGTGCCAGCAGCTATCGAAGGGTAGTCTACAATGAGCAGTTCTTC.